This TCR beta chain was sequenced in a study of control samples from healthy donors and cancer patients. Assay: immunoSEQ multiplex PCR; the TCRdb copy retains only in-frame clones and omits some. This sample has 150,000 to 200,000 clones, with approximately 86% found just once. What was sequenced was blood. The clonotype originates from a woman in her 30s in good health.

The CDR3 region is CASSLDREVNNSPLHF. The CDR3 bases are TGTGCCAGCAGCTTAGACAGGGAAGTTAATAATTCACCCCTCCACTTT. The chain recombines TRBV7-8 with TRBJ1-6; a weak D match, TRBD1 (6 bases). Deletions cut 1 base from V and 5 bases from J, with 12 bases between. This CDR3 is built from 16 residues. Germline loops: CDR1 SGHVS, CDR2 FQNEAQ.